These T cell receptor beta chains were read from a single sample in a study of OX40 agonist ivuxolimab in advanced cancers. Measured with immunoSEQ multiplex PCR; TCRdb has only the in-frame clones, and not every one. The sample records about 130,000 clones, about nine tenths being singletons. Sequencing was performed on CD4+ or CD8+ T cells sorted from blood, taken in a trial of the OX40 agonist ivuxolimab. Source of these receptors: an adult with an advanced solid tumor such as melanoma, head and neck, liver or kidney cancer. The CDR3 runs from the conserved cysteine through the conserved F or W. The D gene is left open where the match is weak. The size of a clone is reported for some rows only, either as once, few or many, or as a class for expanded clones.

abundance	d_gene	j_gene	v_gene	CDR3nt	CDR3aa
-	-	TRBJ1-5	TRBV19	TGTGCCAGTAGTGAGGACGGATATAGCAATCAGCCCCAGCATTTT	CASSEDGYSNQPQHF
-	-	TRBJ2-3	TRBV5-1	TGCGCCAGCCGCTCAAATCAGGGGAACACAGATACGCAGTATTTT	CASRSNQGNTDTQYF
once	-	TRBJ1-2	TRBV28	TGTGCCAGCAGTCGACCCGTAACAGGGACTCTTTATGGCTACACCTTC	CASSRPVTGTLYGYTF
-	TRBD1	TRBJ2-7	TRBV4-1	TGCGCCAGCAGCCAAGAGGACAGGTGGGGCTCCTACGAGCAGTACTTC	CASSQEDRWGSYEQYF
-	TRBD2	TRBJ2-5	TRBV5-1	TGCGCCAGCAGTTGGACTAGCGGGATTCAAGAGACCCAGTACTTC	CASSWTSGIQETQYF
-	-	TRBJ2-7	TRBV11-2	TGTGCCAGCAGCTTAGATCGGAGAGACGAGCAGTACTTC	CASSLDRRDEQYF
few	-	TRBJ2-7	TRBV18	TGTGCCAGCTCAGCCAAAGGGGACGAGCAGTACTTC	CASSAKGDEQYF
-	TRBD2	TRBJ2-5	TRBV14	TGTGCCAGCAGCCAATCCTTAGCGGGAGCGGGCGAGACCCAGTACTTC	CASSQSLAGAGETQYF
-	-	TRBJ2-7	TRBV6-5	TGTGCCAGCAGTAATTACAGGGCTGGCTACGAGCAGTACTTC	CASSNYRAGYEQYF
-	-	TRBJ2-1	TRBV19	TGTGCCAGTAGCGCAACTAGGGGCAATGAGCAGTTCTTC	CASSATRGNEQFF
-	-	TRBJ2-3	TRBV11-2	TGTGCCAGCAGCGAAAGGACGCAGTATTTT	CASSERTQYF
-	-	TRBJ2-1	TRBV12-5	TGTGCTAGTGGTTTGTTATATGAGCAGTTCTTC	CASGLLYEQFF